The source of this TCR beta chain is a study of control samples from healthy donors and cancer patients. The CDR3 has 13 amino acids. V lost 5 bases to trimming and J lost 0 bases, with 5 bases between them. Germline lookup yields CDR1 SGHAT and CDR2 FQNNGV. Clones were read by immunoSEQ multiplex PCR, and TCRdb kept only the in-frame ones, dropping some. The sample consists of 98,000 or so clones, 70% to 85% of them appearing once. The chain recombines TRBV11-2 with TRBJ2-4, with no clear D. The TCR originated in a man aged 18 to 35 in good health. Specimen: blood. In nucleotides, the CDR3 is TGTGCCAGCAGCCCCAAAGCCAAAAACATTCAGTACTTC. Translating gives CASSPKAKNIQYF. The entire variable domain, with the rest obtained from reference TRBV11-2 and TRBJ2-4, is as follows: EAGVAQSPRYKIIEKRQSVAFWCNPISGHATLYWYQQILGQGPKLLIQFQNNGVVDDSQLPKDRFSAERLKGVDSTLKIQPAKLEDSAVYLCASSPKAKNIQYFGAGTRLSVL.